The 10 T cell receptor beta chains below were found in one sample sequenced in a study of T-cell memory formation after mild COVID-19. TCRdb itself ran the 5' RACE reads through MiXCR, one entry per CDR3 protein. The data show about 100,000 distinct CDR3 sequences, about 15% seen once. The sequencing sample was made of PBMCs or a T cell subset sorted from them (not recorded which). These receptors all come from a man aged 18-30 years who had mild COVID-19 (a few samples of this study predate the infection). Cell type and time point are not known.

The V gene is TRBV14, the J gene TRBJ1-1; D might be TRBD1 (5 bases). The CDR3 has 14 amino acids. The germline gives CDR1 SGHDN, CDR2 FVKESK. V was trimmed by 0 bases and J by 3 bases, leaving 8 bases between them. Here the CDR3 reads CASSQDPGDTEAFF. The CDR3 nucleotides are TGTGCCAGCAGCCAAGATCCGGGGGACACTGAAGCTTTCTTT.

This clonotype has more than one count but fewer than ten. In DNA, the CDR3 is TGTGCCAGCCTCCCCGTGGATGTGGATGAGCAGTTCTTC. Residues: CASLPVDVDEQFF. V usage is TRBV2 and J usage is TRBJ2-1; D gene ambiguous. The V end lost 8 bases, the J end lost 8 bases, and 16 bases lay between the germline ends. This CDR3 spans 13 amino acids. The V gene's germline CDR1 is SNHLY and CDR2 FYNNEI.

The table lists this clonotype with many counts. V usage is TRBV9 and J usage is TRBJ1-4; unclear D gene. CDR3 length: 14 amino acids. V dropped 2 bases and J dropped 5 bases, with 10 bases sitting between them. CDR1 SGDLS and CDR2 YYNGEE come from the germline V gene. CDR3 loop: CASSVGGWNEKLFF. The CDR3 nucleotides read TGTGCCAGCAGCGTTGGAGGGTGGAATGAAAAACTGTTTTTT.

The chain links TRBV27 to TRBJ1-6, with D unclear. The CDR3 loop spans 13 amino acids. The germline V gene encodes CDR1 MNHEY and CDR2 SMNVEV (reference sequence). Trimming shortened V by 3 bases and J by 4 bases, and 4 bases separated the two germline ends. CDR3 amino acids: CASSLGYNSPLHF. The CDR3 DNA reads TGTGCCAGCAGTTTGGGGTATAATTCACCCCTCCACTTT.

V gene TRBV12-5 combines with J gene TRBJ2-7; 10 bases are shared with TRBD2. After removal of 6 bases from V and 4 bases from J, the junction contained 9 bases not matched to a gene. CDR1 is LGHNT and CDR2 is FRNRAP in the germline V gene. CDR3 size: 15 residues. The CDR3 loop is CASGLLLAGAYEQYF. For the CDR3, the DNA is TGTGCTAGTGGCCTCCTCCTAGCGGGGGCGTACGAGCAGTACTTC.

This clonotype has more than one count but fewer than ten. This chain links TRBV12-3 or TRBV12-4 with TRBJ1-3; D gene uncertain. This CDR3 contains 15 residues. V shed 4 bases and J shed 2 bases, with 12 bases lying between them. The CDR3 region has the DNA TGTGCCAGCAGTTCCCAGTGGGGAACTGGAAACACCATATATTTT. Amino acids: CASSSQWGTGNTIYF.

This clonotype was detected only a few times. This sequence joins TRBV7-9 and TRBJ1-1; D perhaps matches TRBD1 (5 bases). This CDR3 contains 15 residues. The germline CDR1 and CDR2 sequences are SEHNR and FQNEAQ (reference sequence). Between the trimmed V and J ends, which lost 4 bases and 0 bases, there was a span of 12 bases. This CDR3 reads CASSSQTDMNTEAFF. The DNA of the CDR3 is TGTGCCAGCAGCTCGCAGACAGATATGAACACTGAAGCTTTCTTT.

Only a few counts were recorded for this clonotype. This chain connects TRBV6-2 or TRBV6-3 to TRBJ2-2; D call uncertain. Germline V lookup: CDR1 MNHEY, CDR2 SVGEGT. Trimming pared 7 bases from V and 4 bases from J, leaving 7 bases between. CDR3 length: 12 residues. CDR3 residues: CASTILTGELFF. The CDR3 coding sequence is TGTGCCAGCACCATCCTCACCGGGGAGCTGTTTTTT.

This clonotype was found a few times. The J gene is TRBJ2-3, the V gene TRBV6-2 or TRBV6-3, with D perhaps TRBD1 (5 bases). The CDR3 loop spans 14 amino acids. Germline assignment: CDR1 MNHEY and CDR2 SVGEGT. V was clipped by 2 bases and J by 1 base, with 7 bases between them. CDR3 sequence (DNA): TGTGCCAGCAGTTACAAAGGGGGCACAGATACGCAGTATTTT. It yields the protein CASSYKGGTDTQYF.

The CDR3 sequence: CASSGENQPQHF. CDR3 in DNA: TGTGCCAGCAGCGGGGAAAATCAGCCCCAGCATTTT. The V and J genes are TRBV7-8 and TRBJ1-5, with no clear D. Trimming took off 5 bases at V and 4 bases at J, with 6 bases between the two ends. The CDR3 loop spans 12 amino acids. Germline-derived CDR1 and CDR2 are SGHVS and FQNEAQ.